This TCR beta chain was retrieved from a study of blood T cell repertoires in COVID-19. Germline loops: CDR1 SNHLY, CDR2 FYNNEI. The CDR3 is 17 amino acids. With 4 bases removed from V and 7 bases from J, the gap between germline ends came to 22 bases. Only in-frame clones appear in the TCRdb table, and some are missing; sequencing was by immunoSEQ multiplex PCR. The table has about 300,000 clones, just over 85% seen once. Sample: PBMCs or T cells enriched from blood (not recorded which). V usage is TRBV2 and J usage is TRBJ1-4; D is uncertain. The sequence came from a woman aged 18-30 years who had recovered from COVID-19. The CDR3 region has the DNA TGTGCCAGCAGTGTGGCGTCGGGAAGGGCAGGAGGTGAAAAACTGTTTTTT. Translation: CASSVASGRAGGEKLFF.